This TCR beta chain was recovered during a study of T-cell reconstitution after alpha-beta-depleted transplantation in children. V was pared by 6 bases and J by 5 bases, with 9 bases between. CDR3 length: 12 amino acids. Unique molecular identifiers featured in how the TCRbeta library was prepared. TCRdb re-analysed the PCR reads in MiXCR, keeping a single row per CDR3 protein. The sample carries just under 550,000 distinct CDR3 sequences, 15% to 20% recorded once. The rearrangement joins TRBV12-3 or TRBV12-4 to TRBJ2-3; D is possibly TRBD1 (5 bases). Sequences were derived from PBMCs from the stem cell graft donor, sampled from the stem cell graft. The origin of this receptor is a human donor who donated a stem cell graft to a child with acute lymphoblastic leukemia. DNA of the CDR3: TGTGCCAGCAGAGGGGCATTAGATACGCAGTATTTT. The encoded protein is CASRGALDTQYF.